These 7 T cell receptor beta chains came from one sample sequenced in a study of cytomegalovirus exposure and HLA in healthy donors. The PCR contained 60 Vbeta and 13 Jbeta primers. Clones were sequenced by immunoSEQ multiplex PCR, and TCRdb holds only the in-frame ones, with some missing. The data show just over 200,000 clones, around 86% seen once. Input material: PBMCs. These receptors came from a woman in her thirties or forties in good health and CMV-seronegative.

The CDR3 is CSAGLAGAGEQYF. CDR3 in DNA: TGCAGCGCAGGACTAGCGGGAGCAGGAGAGCAGTACTTC. The chain joins TRBV29-1 to TRBJ2-7; 13 nucleotides agree with TRBD2. Germline V gives CDR1 SQVTM, CDR2 ANQGSEA. With V trimmed by 7 bases and J by 7 bases, 7 bases remained unmatched. CDR3 length: 13 amino acids.

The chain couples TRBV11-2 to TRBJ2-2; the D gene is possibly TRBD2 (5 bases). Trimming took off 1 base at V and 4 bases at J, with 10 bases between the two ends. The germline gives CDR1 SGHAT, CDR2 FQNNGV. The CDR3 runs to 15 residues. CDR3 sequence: CASSLGGYFTGELFF. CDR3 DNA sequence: TGTGCCAGCAGCTTAGGAGGGTACTTCACCGGGGAGCTGTTTTTT.

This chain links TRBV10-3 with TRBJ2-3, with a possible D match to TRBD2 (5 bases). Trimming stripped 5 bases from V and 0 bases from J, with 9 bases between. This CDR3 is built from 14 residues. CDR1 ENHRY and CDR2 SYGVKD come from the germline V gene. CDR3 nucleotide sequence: TGTGCCATCAGTATAGGACTCAGCACAGATACGCAGTATTTT. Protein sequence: CAISIGLSTDTQYF.

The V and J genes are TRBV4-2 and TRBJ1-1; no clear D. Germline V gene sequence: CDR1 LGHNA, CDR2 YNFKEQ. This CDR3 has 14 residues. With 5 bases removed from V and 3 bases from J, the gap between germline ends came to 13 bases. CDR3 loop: CASSIQALDTEAFF. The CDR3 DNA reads TGTGCCAGCAGCATCCAGGCCCTCGACACTGAAGCTTTCTTT.

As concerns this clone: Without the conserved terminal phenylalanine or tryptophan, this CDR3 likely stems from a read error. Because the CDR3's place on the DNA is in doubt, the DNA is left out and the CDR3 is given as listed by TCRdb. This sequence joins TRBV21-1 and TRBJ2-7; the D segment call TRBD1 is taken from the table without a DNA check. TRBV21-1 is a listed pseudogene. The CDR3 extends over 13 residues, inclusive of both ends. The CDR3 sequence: CASSKPSGALRRL.

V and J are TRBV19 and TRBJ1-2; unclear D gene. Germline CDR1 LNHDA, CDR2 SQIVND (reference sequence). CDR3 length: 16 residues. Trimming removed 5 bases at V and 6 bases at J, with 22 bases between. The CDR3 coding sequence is TGTGCCAGTAGTGTGTACCATCGTGGCAGCGAAGATGGCTACACCTTC. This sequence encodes CASSVYHRGSEDGYTF. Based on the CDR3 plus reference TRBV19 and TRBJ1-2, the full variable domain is DGGITQSPKYLFRKEGQNVTLSCEQNLNHDAMYWYRQDPGQGLRLIYYSQIVNDFQKGDIAEGYSVSREKKESFPLTVTSAQKNPTAFYLCASSVYHRGSEDGYTFGSGTRLTVV.

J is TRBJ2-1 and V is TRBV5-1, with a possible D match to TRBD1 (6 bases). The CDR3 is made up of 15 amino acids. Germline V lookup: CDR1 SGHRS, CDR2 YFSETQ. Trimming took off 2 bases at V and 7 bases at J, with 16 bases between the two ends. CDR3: CASSLGQSLGNEQFF. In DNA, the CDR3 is TGCGCCAGCAGCTTAGGACAGTCCTTAGGGAATGAGCAGTTCTTC.